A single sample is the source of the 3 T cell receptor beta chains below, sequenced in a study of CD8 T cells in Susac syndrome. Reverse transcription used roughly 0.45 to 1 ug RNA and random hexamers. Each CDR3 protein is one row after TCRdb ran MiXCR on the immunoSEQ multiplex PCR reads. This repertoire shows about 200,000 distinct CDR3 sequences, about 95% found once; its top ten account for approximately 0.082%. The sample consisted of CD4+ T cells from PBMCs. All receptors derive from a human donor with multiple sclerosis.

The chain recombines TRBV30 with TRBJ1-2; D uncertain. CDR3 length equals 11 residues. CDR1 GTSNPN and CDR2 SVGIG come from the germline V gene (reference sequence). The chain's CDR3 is CALEDYYGYTF. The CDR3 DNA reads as TGTGCGCTGGAGGACTATTATGGCTACACCTTC.

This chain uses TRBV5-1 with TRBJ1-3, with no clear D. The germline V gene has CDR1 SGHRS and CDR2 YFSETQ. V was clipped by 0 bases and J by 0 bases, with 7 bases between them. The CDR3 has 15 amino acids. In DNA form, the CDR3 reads TGCGCCAGCAGCTTGGACGGTTACTCTGGAAACACCATATATTTT. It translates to CASSLDGYSGNTIYF.

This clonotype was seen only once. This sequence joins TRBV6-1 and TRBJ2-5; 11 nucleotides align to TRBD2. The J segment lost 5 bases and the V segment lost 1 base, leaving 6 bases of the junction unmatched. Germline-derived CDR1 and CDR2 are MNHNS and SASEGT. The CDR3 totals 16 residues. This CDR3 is CASSEGISGGAETQYF. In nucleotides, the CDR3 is TGTGCCAGCAGTGAAGGAATTAGCGGGGGGGCCGAGACCCAGTACTTC.